The 19 T cell receptor beta chains presented below share a single source sample, sequenced in a study of T cell repertoires in cytomegalovirus infection. TCRdb analysed the reads with MiXCR anew, one entry per CDR3 protein. The sample records about 160,000 distinct CDR3 sequences, 17% being singletons. The specimen was CD8+ T cells from PBMCs. The receptors were gathered from a human donor in good health (CMV status not recorded). Some clones in this sample may be carry-over from other donors' samples.

This clonotype is labeled medium-sized. The chain has TRBV7-8 and TRBJ2-1; 7 nucleotides agree with TRBD2. Unmatched junction bases numbered 12, after V lost 3 bases and J lost 7 bases. Germline V gives CDR1 SGHVS, CDR2 FQNEAQ. The CDR3 consists of 16 residues. CDR3 sequence: CASSLGGDYRWNEQFF. Here the CDR3 DNA reads TGTGCCAGCAGCTTGGGTGGGGACTACCGTTGGAATGAGCAGTTCTTC.

The V call is TRBV7-3, the J call TRBJ2-1; no firm D call. The CDR3 spans 13 residues. Germline V lookup: CDR1 SGHTA, CDR2 FQGTGA. V was trimmed by 5 bases and J by 4 bases, leaving 9 bases between them. As DNA, the CDR3 is TGTGCCAGCAGCCCCATGGGTTACAATGAGCAGTTCTTC. As protein: CASSPMGYNEQFF.

This clonotype was counted only a few times. This chain joins TRBV29-1 and TRBJ1-2; maybe TRBD1 (5 bases). Between the trimmed V and J ends, which lost 2 bases and 6 bases, there was a span of 16 bases. The length of the CDR3 is 14 residues. Germline CDR1 reads SQVTM; CDR2 reads ANQGSEA. The CDR3 sequence is CSVELPREYDGYTF. Here the CDR3 DNA reads TGCAGCGTTGAATTGCCCAGGGAGTACGATGGCTACACCTTC.

The chain carries TRBV6-2 or TRBV6-3 and TRBJ2-3; D is uncertain. Trimming cost V 8 bases and J 5 bases, with 11 bases left between them. Germline CDR1 reads MNHEY; CDR2 reads SVGEGT. The CDR3 loop spans 12 amino acids. CDR3 nucleotide sequence: TGTGCCAGCGAGGCCGATCAAGATACGCAGTATTTT. Its protein is CASEADQDTQYF.

This clonotype came up a few times. This chain links TRBV7-2 with TRBJ2-5; 8 bases match TRBD1. Germline trimming cut 1 base from V and 5 bases from J; bases unmatched to any gene: 3. This CDR3 region has 14 residues. Germline values: CDR1 SGHTA, CDR2 FQGNSA. The CDR3 DNA reads as TGTGCCAGCAGCTTAGGGACAGGGTGGGAGACCCAGTACTTC. Its translation: CASSLGTGWETQYF.

This clonotype appeared a few times. V and J are TRBV27 and TRBJ2-2; D might be TRBD2 (6 bases). Germline V gene lookup returns CDR1 MNHEY and CDR2 SMNVEV (reference sequence). Between the trimmed V and J ends, which lost 3 bases and 3 bases, there was a span of 14 bases. CDR3 length: 16 amino acids. CDR3 sequence reads: CASSFVDGGDTGELFF. The CDR3 coding sequence is TGTGCCAGCAGTTTTGTCGACGGGGGTGACACCGGGGAGCTGTTTTTT.

This clonotype was seen many times. The chain uses TRBV7-2 and TRBJ2-5; the D gene could be TRBD1 or TRBD2 (5 bases each). CDR3 length equals 14 residues. Germline CDR1 is SGHTA and CDR2 is FQGNSA. Trimming left V 2 bases short and J 1 base short, with 8 bases between. CDR3 sequence (DNA): TGTGCCAGCAGCTTAACAGGACTCCAAGAGACCCAGTACTTC. This sequence encodes CASSLTGLQETQYF.

The V call is TRBV7-6, the J call TRBJ2-1; unclear D gene. With 1 base removed from V and 4 bases from J, the gap between germline ends came to 8 bases. Germline V gene sequence: CDR1 SGHVS, CDR2 FNYEAQ. This CDR3 has 14 residues. DNA for the CDR3: TGTGCCAGCAGCTTAGTGTGGGGTTACAATGAGCAGTTCTTC. Amino acid sequence: CASSLVWGYNEQFF.

This chain connects TRBV7-9 to TRBJ2-7, with D uncertain. The CDR3 loop spans 13 amino acids. Deletions cut 5 bases from V and 5 bases from J, with 13 bases between. The germline gives CDR1 SEHNR, CDR2 FQNEAQ (reference sequence). CDR3 protein: CASSHPGLDEQYF. Here the CDR3 DNA reads TGTGCCAGCAGCCATCCCGGCCTCGACGAGCAGTACTTC.

V gene TRBV7-9 combines with J gene TRBJ1-1; D might be TRBD1 (5 bases). Germline V lookup: CDR1 SEHNR, CDR2 FQNEAQ (reference sequence). The CDR3 is 12 amino acids. The germline V and J ends were trimmed by 3 bases and 8 bases, with 10 bases remaining between them. The CDR3 is CASSFGDSEAFF. CDR3 in DNA: TGTGCCAGCAGCTTCGGTGACAGCGAAGCTTTCTTT.

The chain couples TRBV7-2 to TRBJ2-7; TRBD2 is a possible D gene (5 bases). CDR1 SGHTA and CDR2 FQGNSA come from the germline V gene. V was trimmed by 0 bases and J by 2 bases, leaving 14 bases between them. The CDR3 length is 16 residues. Here the CDR3 reads CASSLARTPGPYEQYF. The DNA of the CDR3 is TGTGCCAGCAGCTTAGCAAGGACTCCTGGTCCCTACGAGCAGTACTTC.

The chain couples TRBV7-6 to TRBJ2-2; either TRBD1 or TRBD2 may fit D (5 bases each). CDR1 SGHVS and CDR2 FNYEAQ come from the germline V gene. Trimming removed 4 bases at V and 4 bases at J, with 13 bases between. This CDR3 is built from 15 residues. The CDR3 DNA reads TGTGCCAGCAGCTCCTGGGAGAGGGGCACCGGGGAGCTGTTTTTT. This sequence encodes CASSSWERGTGELFF. Full variable domain (outside the CDR3, taken from reference TRBV7-6 and TRBJ2-2): GAGVSQSPRYKVTKRGQDVALRCDPISGHVSLYWYRQALGQGPEFLTYFNYEAQQDKSGLPNDRFSAERPEGSISTLTIQRTEQRDSAMYRCASSSWERGTGELFFGEGSRLTVL.

The chain uses TRBV14 and TRBJ2-7; D is unresolved. The germline V and J ends were trimmed by 0 bases and 5 bases, with 8 bases remaining between them. Germline loops: CDR1 SGHDN, CDR2 FVKESK. This CDR3 spans 13 amino acids. The CDR3 protein is CASSQDPSDEQYF. Here the CDR3 DNA reads TGTGCCAGCAGCCAAGACCCGAGCGACGAGCAGTACTTC. Looking up the rest from reference TRBV14 and TRBJ2-7 gives the full variable domain: EAGVTQFPSHSVIEKGQTVTLRCDPISGHDNLYWYRRVMGKEIKFLLHFVKESKQDESGMPNNRFLAERTGGTYSTLKVQPAELEDSGVYFCASSQDPSDEQYFGPGTRLTVT.

This clonotype has more than one count but fewer than ten. CDR3 residues: CASSEGPHLNTEAFF. In DNA, the CDR3 is TGTGCCAGCAGTGAAGGACCGCATTTGAACACTGAAGCTTTCTTT. The genes are TRBV6-1 and TRBJ1-1; D is unresolved. V was shortened by 1 base and J by 0 bases, with 9 bases between the two germline ends. This CDR3 region has 15 residues. Germline CDR1 reads MNHNS; CDR2 reads SASEGT.

The gene calls are TRBV5-6 and TRBJ2-7, with D perhaps assigned TRBD1 or TRBD2 (5 bases each). V was cut by 4 bases and J by 6 bases, with 17 bases left in between. In germline, CDR1 is SGHDT, CDR2 YYEEEE. CDR3 length equals 14 residues. In DNA form, the CDR3 reads TGTGCCAGCAGCCCCAGATTCGGGGCTTCCGAGCAGTACTTC. Encoded protein: CASSPRFGASEQYF.

The V call is TRBV7-2, the J call TRBJ2-7; 10 bases line up with TRBD1. J lost 3 bases, V lost 5 bases, and 10 bases had no gene match. CDR3 length equals 16 residues. Germline V gene lookup returns CDR1 SGHTA and CDR2 FQGNSA. The CDR3 reads CASSLDRGRWIYEQYF. The CDR3, as DNA: TGTGCCAGCAGCCTCGACAGGGGGCGCTGGATCTACGAGCAGTACTTC.

The sample holds a few counts of this clonotype. This rearrangement joins TRBV4-1 to TRBJ2-7; tentatively, D is TRBD1 (5 bases). Trimming removed 1 base at V and 0 bases at J, with 10 bases between. Germline V gene lookup returns CDR1 MGHRA and CDR2 YSYEKL. The CDR3 runs to 15 residues. The CDR3 loop is CASSQGPDSSYEQYF. The DNA for the CDR3 is TGCGCCAGCAGCCAAGGGCCAGACAGCTCCTACGAGCAGTACTTC.

In this sample, this clonotype turned up many times. This chain connects TRBV20-1 to TRBJ2-3; D gene unclear. This CDR3 has 17 residues. The germline V gene has CDR1 DFQATT and CDR2 SNEGSKA (reference sequence). The V and J ends lost 1 base and 4 bases respectively, with 21 bases between them. The CDR3 is CSARVVGIRMDSDTQYF. Here the CDR3 DNA reads TGCAGTGCTAGAGTAGTAGGGATAAGAATGGATTCAGATACGCAGTATTTT.

This CDR3 reads CASTPRGGAADTQYF. The CDR3 DNA is TGTGCCAGCACTCCCCGGGGCGGGGCGGCAGATACGCAGTATTTT. V gene TRBV6-2 or TRBV6-3 combines with J gene TRBJ2-3; the D gene is possibly TRBD2 (6 bases). CDR3 size: 15 residues. Germline values: CDR1 MNHEY, CDR2 SVGEGT. V lost 7 bases to trimming and J lost 4 bases, with 18 bases between them.